This entry concerns a single TCR beta chain. Its target is unknown. This sample stems from a study of CD8+ T cells in alopecia areata. Extracted RNA was reverse transcribed, and the resulting cDNA served as sequencing template. Sequenced by immunoSEQ multiplex PCR; TCRdb stores in-frame clones only, minus some. The sample lists 100,000 to 150,000 clones, 45% to 50% occurring once. Findings of the study overall: Patients shared TCRs less clearly than mice did, possibly for HLA-related reasons. Lesional scalp, especially alopecia totalis/universalis, showed higher clonality than normal scalp.

Samples from alopecia areata patients were lesional scalp punch biopsies and peripheral blood. Cell sorting on a FACSAria was used to separate CD4+ and CD8+ T cells from the PBMCs. V lost 5 bases to trimming and J lost 2 bases; unmatched junction nucleotides: 6. CDR1 is SQVTM and CDR2 is ANQGSEA in the germline V gene. The CDR3 spans 13 residues. This chain links TRBV29-1 with TRBJ2-7, with 7 bases matching TRBD1. Input material: NKG2D-low CD8+ T cells sorted from blood. This receptor was obtained from a human donor with alopecia areata. The CDR3 DNA reads as TGCAGCGTTAAGACAGGGATAACCTACGAGCAGTACTTC. It yields the protein CSVKTGITYEQYF.